A single sample is the source of the 3 T cell receptor beta chains below, sequenced in a study of blood T cell repertoires in COVID-19. The repertoire was sequenced with immunoSEQ multiplex PCR; TCRdb's copy has only in-frame clones and lacks some. The sample contains about 240,000 clones, approximately 80% of which appear only once. The sequencing sample was made of peripheral blood. The receptors shown here come from a woman older than 75 with acute or convalescent COVID-19.

The rearrangement uses TRBV2 and TRBJ2-1; TRBD1 matches 7 bases. The CDR3 length is 13 residues. The germline CDR1 and CDR2 sequences are SNHLY and FYNNEI. V lost 5 bases to trimming and J lost 6 bases; unmatched junction nucleotides: 4. CDR3 sequence: CASSRDRANEQFF. CDR3 in DNA: TGTGCCAGCAGTCGCGACAGGGCCAATGAGCAGTTCTTC. Supplemented by reference TRBV2 and TRBJ2-1, the full variable domain reads EPEVTQTPSHQVTQMGQEVILRCVPISNHLYFYWYRQILGQKVEFLVSFYNNEISEKSEIFDDQFSVERPDGSNFTLKIRSTKLEDSAMYFCASSRDRANEQFFGPGTRLTVL.

This clone showed up just a few times. In nucleotides, the CDR3 is TGTGCCAGTAGTCAATCAACGAGAGCTAATGAAAAACTGTTTTTT. Translated, it gives CASSQSTRANEKLFF. The genes are TRBV19 and TRBJ1-4; no definite D call. Germline CDR1 and CDR2: LNHDA and SQIVND (reference sequence). The V and J ends lost 5 bases and 3 bases respectively, with 13 bases between them. CDR3 size: 15 residues.

The rearrangement links TRBV7-2 to TRBJ1-2; D perhaps matches TRBD1 (5 bases). The CDR3 has 16 residues. V was shortened by 1 base and J by 0 bases, with 12 bases between the two germline ends. Per the germline V gene, CDR1 is SGHTA and CDR2 is FQGNSA. The CDR3 protein is CASSLDRIPPNYGYTF. CDR3 sequence (DNA): TGTGCCAGCAGCTTAGACAGGATTCCTCCTAACTATGGCTACACCTTC.